This T cell receptor beta chain was retrieved from a study of regulatory T cells in long-lasting Graves disease. This CDR3 region has 18 residues. Germline assignment: CDR1 SEHNR and CDR2 FQNEAQ (reference sequence). Trimming took 5 bases from V and 3 from J, leaving 25 bases between them. General study findings and limits: Small sample size may have lowered accuracy.

Comment on this clonotype: Antigen: not known.

To make TCR beta libraries, researchers used iRepertoire HTBI primers and Arm-PCR of CDR3 regions. TCRdb re-analysed the multiplex PCR reads in MiXCR, keeping a single row per CDR3 protein. The table includes 440,000 or so distinct CDR3 sequences, less than 20% detected once. Time point reported: newly diagnosed GD, antithyroid drugs for less than 3 months. PBMCs were the source of the RNA used for TCR sequencing. The same specimen was also included in a second study, on T cells in Graves' hyperthyroidism and ophthalmopathy. As that study records: Calling Graves' hyperthyroidism stable meant ophthalmopathy did not progress within 18 months. Peripheral blood also featured most of the thyroid clonotypes expanded above 0.001.

The sample in question was peripheral blood mononuclear cells (PBMCs), obtained at new diagnosis, from a patient treated with antithyroid drugs. V usage is TRBV7-9 and J usage is TRBJ1-1; D not certain. This sequence originates from a woman aged 25 to 45 with Graves disease. DNA of the CDR3: TGTGCCAGCAGCACCCCGGCGCAGGCCCCTTACCGGGACACTGAAGCTTTCTTT. Translating it yields CASSTPAQAPYRDTEAFF.